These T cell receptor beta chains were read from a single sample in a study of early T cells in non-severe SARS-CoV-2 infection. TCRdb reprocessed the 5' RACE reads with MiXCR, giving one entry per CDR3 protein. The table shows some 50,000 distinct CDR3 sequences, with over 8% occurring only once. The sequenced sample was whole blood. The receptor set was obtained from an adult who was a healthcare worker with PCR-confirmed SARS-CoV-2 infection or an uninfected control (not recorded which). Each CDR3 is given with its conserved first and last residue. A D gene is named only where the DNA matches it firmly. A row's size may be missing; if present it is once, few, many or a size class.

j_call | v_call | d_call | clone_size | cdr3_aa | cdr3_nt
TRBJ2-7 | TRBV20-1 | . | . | CSARLQGGAYEQYF | TGCAGTGCTAGGTTACAGGGGGGGGCCTACGAGCAGTACTTC
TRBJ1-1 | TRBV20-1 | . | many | CSARVRGGNTEAFF | TGCAGTGCTAGAGTTAGAGGAGGGAACACTGAAGCTTTCTTT
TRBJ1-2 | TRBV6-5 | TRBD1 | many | CASSLQGETHYGYTF | TGTGCCAGCAGCCTACAGGGGGAAACTCACTATGGCTACACCTTC
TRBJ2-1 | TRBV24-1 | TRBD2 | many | CATSDQSFSGSAYNEQFF | TGTGCCACCAGTGACCAGTCATTTAGCGGGAGCGCCTACAATGAGCAGTTCTTC
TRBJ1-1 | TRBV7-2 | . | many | CASSLELYTEAFF | TGTGCCAGCAGCTTGGAATTGTACACTGAAGCTTTCTTT
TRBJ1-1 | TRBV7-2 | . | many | CASSLTFTLTEAFF | TGTGCCAGCAGCTTAACATTCACCCTGACTGAAGCTTTCTTT
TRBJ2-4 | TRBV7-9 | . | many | CASSLIAPAKNIQYF | TGTGCCAGCAGCTTAATCGCGCCGGCCAAAAACATTCAGTACTTC
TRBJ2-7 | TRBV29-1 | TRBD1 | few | CSVATGVSSYEQYF | TGCAGCGTCGCCACAGGGGTGAGCTCCTACGAGCAGTACTTC
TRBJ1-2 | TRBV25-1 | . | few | CASSVLPGGYTF | TGTGCCAGCAGTGTATTACCGGGGGGCTACACCTTC
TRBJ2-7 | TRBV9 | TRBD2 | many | CASSEGTRSYEQYF | TGTGCCAGCAGCGAGGGGACTAGAAGCTACGAGCAGTACTTC
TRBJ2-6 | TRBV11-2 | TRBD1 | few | CASSLVTGAYGANVLTF | TGTGCCAGCAGCTTGGTTACAGGGGCGTATGGGGCCAACGTCCTGACTTTC
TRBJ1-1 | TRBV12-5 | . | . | CASGLVFGGTEAFF | TGTGCTAGTGGTTTGGTATTCGGGGGCACTGAAGCTTTCTTT
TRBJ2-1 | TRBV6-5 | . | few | CASSPPGEVGSEQFF | TGTGCCAGCAGCCCCCCGGGGGAGGTTGGTAGTGAGCAGTTCTTC
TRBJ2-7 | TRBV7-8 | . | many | CASSPPLLDDEQYF | TGTGCCAGCAGCCCACCTCTTCTAGATGACGAGCAGTACTTC
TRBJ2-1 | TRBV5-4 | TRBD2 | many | CASSPGGGPIDEQFF | TGTGCCAGCAGCCCGGGCGGGGGGCCCATCGATGAGCAGTTCTTC
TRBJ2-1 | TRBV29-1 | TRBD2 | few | CSVEWGGNEQFF | TGCAGCGTTGAGTGGGGGGGCAATGAGCAGTTCTTC
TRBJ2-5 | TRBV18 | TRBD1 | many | CASSPNGQGLETQYF | TGTGCCAGCTCACCTAATGGACAGGGGTTGGAGACCCAGTACTTC
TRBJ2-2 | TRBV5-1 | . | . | CASSLSPLGSGELFF | TGCGCCAGCAGCTTATCCCCGCTAGGGAGCGGGGAGCTGTTTTTT
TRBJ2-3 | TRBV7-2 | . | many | CASSSSTDTQYF | TGTGCCAGCAGCTCAAGTACAGATACGCAGTATTTT
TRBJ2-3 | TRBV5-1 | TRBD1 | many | CASKPTGAGTDTQYF | TGCGCCAGCAAACCGACAGGGGCCGGCACAGATACGCAGTATTTT
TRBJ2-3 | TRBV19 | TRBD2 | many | CASSMGLAGGSTDTQYF | TGTGCCAGTAGTATGGGACTAGCGGGGGGGAGCACAGATACGCAGTATTTT
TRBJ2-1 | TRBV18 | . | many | CASSPDENEQFF | TGTGCCAGCTCACCCGACGAAAATGAGCAGTTCTTC
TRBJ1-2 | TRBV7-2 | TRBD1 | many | CASSPRWTGYGYTF | TGTGCCAGCAGCCCAAGGTGGACAGGCTATGGCTACACCTTC
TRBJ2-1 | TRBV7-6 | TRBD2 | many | CASSPGTSGSPNNEQFF | TGTGCCAGCAGCCCGGGGACTAGCGGGAGCCCCAACAATGAGCAGTTCTTC
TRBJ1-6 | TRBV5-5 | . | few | CASSLALQGSALHF | TGTGCCAGCAGCTTGGCCTTGCAGGGGAGTGCCCTCCACTTT
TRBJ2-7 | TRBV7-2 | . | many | CASRDRQASYEQYF | TGTGCCAGCCGCGATAGACAGGCCAGCTACGAGCAGTACTTC
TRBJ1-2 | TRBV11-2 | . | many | CASSPDRNYGYTF | TGTGCCAGCAGCCCCGACAGAAACTATGGCTACACCTTC
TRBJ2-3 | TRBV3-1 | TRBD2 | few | CASSPGTSGFTQYF | TGTGCCAGCAGCCCCGGGACTAGCGGTTTTACGCAGTATTTT
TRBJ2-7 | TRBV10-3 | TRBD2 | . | CAINRGLAGYEQYF | TGTGCCATCAACCGTGGACTAGCGGGCTACGAGCAGTACTTC
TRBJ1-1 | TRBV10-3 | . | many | CAISPSDRTTEAFF | TGTGCCATCAGCCCCTCGGACAGAACGACTGAAGCTTTCTTT
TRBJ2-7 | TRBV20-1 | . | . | CSATFTGYEQYF | TGCAGTGCTACCTTTACGGGGTACGAGCAGTACTTC
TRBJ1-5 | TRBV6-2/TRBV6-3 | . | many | CASRTPQGSNQPQHF | TGTGCCAGCAGAACCCCCCAAGGTAGCAATCAGCCCCAGCATTTT
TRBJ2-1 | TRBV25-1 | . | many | CASSPKGPIASYNEQFF | TGTGCCAGCAGTCCGAAAGGGCCCATCGCCTCATACAATGAGCAGTTCTTC
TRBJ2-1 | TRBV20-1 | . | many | CSARGPLLLYNEQFF | TGCAGTGCTAGAGGCCCTCTACTATTATACAATGAGCAGTTCTTC
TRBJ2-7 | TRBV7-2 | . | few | CASSSYADAEQYF | TGTGCCAGCAGCTCCTACGCCGACGCCGAGCAGTACTTC
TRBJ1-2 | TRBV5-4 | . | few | CASSPGLRGNYGYTF | TGTGCCAGCAGCCCAGGCTTGCGCGGTAACTATGGCTACACCTTC
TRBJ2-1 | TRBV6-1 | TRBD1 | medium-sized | CASSVEGTGYNEQFF | TGTGCCAGCAGTGTGGAGGGGACAGGTTACAATGAGCAGTTCTTC
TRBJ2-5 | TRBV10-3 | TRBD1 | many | CAISRDRGQETQYF | TGTGCCATCAGTAGGGACAGGGGGCAAGAGACCCAGTACTTC
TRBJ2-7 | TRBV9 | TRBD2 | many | CASSVSGRNYEQYF | TGTGCCAGCAGCGTTAGCGGGCGAAACTACGAGCAGTACTTC
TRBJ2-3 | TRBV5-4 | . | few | CASSIRLVTDTQYF | TGTGCCAGCAGCATAAGACTGGTCACAGATACGCAGTATTTT
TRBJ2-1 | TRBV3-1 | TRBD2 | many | CASSQTSGGPPYNEQFF | TGTGCCAGCAGCCAAACTAGCGGGGGTCCCCCCTACAATGAGCAGTTCTTC
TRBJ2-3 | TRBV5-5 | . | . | CASSFPLTDTQYF | TGTGCCAGCAGTTTCCCCTTAACAGATACGCAGTATTTT
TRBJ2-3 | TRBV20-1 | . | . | CSARGRQDTQYF | TGCAGTGCTAGGGGTCGGCAGGATACGCAGTATTTT
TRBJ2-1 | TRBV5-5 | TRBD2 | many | CASSFRAGPSGNEQFF | TGTGCCAGCAGCTTTAGAGCGGGACCGTCTGGGAATGAGCAGTTCTTC
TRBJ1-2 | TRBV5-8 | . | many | CASSLSGVYGYTF | TGTGCCAGCAGCTTGAGCGGGGTCTATGGCTACACCTTC
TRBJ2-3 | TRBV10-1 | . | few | CASSEPQGGQDTQYF | TGCGCCAGCAGTGAGCCCCAGGGTGGACAAGATACGCAGTATTTT
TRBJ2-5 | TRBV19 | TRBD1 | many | CATSRDRGTLETQYF | TGTGCCACCAGCCGGGACAGGGGAACGTTGGAGACCCAGTACTTC
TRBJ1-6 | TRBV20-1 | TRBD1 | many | CSAEGGAGSPLHF | TGCAGTGCTGAAGGGGGCGCAGGTTCACCCCTCCACTTT
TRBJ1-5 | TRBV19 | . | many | CASSIFQGTGQPQHF | TGTGCCAGTAGTATCTTCCAGGGTACGGGACAGCCCCAGCATTTT
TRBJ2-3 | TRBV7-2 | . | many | CASSLGAHYADTQYF | TGTGCCAGCAGCTTAGGGGCCCACTATGCAGATACGCAGTATTTT
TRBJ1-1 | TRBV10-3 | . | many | CATSPSNDEAFF | TGTGCCACCTCTCCTTCGAACGATGAAGCTTTCTTT
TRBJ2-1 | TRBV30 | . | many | CACQRGNEQFF | TGTGCCTGCCAGCGTGGGAATGAGCAGTTCTTC